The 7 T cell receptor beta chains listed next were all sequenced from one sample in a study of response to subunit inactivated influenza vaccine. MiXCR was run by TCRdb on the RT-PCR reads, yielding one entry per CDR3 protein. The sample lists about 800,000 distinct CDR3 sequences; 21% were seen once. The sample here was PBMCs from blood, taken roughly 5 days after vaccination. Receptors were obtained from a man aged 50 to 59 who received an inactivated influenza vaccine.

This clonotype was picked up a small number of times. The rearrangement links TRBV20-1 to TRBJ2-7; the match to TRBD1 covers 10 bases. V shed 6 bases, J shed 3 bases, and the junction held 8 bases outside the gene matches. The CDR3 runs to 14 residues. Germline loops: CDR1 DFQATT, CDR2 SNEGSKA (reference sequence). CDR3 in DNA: TGCAGTGCCGAAACCGGGACAGGGGTCTACGAGCAGTACTTC. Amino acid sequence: CSAETGTGVYEQYF.

CDR3 in amino acids: CASSERGSYSAGYTF. CDR3 sequence (DNA): TGTGCCAGCAGTGAAAGGGGCAGCTATTCAGCCGGCTACACCTTC. The V and J genes are TRBV6-1 and TRBJ1-2; tentative D call: TRBD1 (5 bases). Germline V gene sequence: CDR1 MNHNS, CDR2 SASEGT. V was clipped by 2 bases and J by 8 bases, with 18 bases between them. The CDR3 runs to 15 residues.

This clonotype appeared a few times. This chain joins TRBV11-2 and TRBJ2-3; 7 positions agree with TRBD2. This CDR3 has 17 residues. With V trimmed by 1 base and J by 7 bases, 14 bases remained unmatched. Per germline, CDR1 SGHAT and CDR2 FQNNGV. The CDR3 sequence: CASSLVETGLPGNTQYF. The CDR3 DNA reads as TGTGCCAGCAGCTTAGTTGAGACGGGACTACCCGGGAATACGCAGTATTTT.

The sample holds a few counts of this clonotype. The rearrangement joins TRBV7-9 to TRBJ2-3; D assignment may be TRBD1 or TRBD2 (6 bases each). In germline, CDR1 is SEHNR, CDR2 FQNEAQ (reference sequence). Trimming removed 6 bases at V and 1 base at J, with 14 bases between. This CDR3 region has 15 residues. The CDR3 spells CASSRRGSGTDTQYF. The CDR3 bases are TGTGCCAGCAGTCGGAGGGGGTCGGGCACAGATACGCAGTATTTT.

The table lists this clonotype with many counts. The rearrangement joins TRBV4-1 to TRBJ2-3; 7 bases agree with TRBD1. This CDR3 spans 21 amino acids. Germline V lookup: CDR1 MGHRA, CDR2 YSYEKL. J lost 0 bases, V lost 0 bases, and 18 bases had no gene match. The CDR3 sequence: CASSQDRGGELYQSSTDTQYF. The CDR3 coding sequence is TGCGCCAGCAGCCAAGATCGAGGGGGCGAACTCTACCAATCTAGCACAGATACGCAGTATTTT.

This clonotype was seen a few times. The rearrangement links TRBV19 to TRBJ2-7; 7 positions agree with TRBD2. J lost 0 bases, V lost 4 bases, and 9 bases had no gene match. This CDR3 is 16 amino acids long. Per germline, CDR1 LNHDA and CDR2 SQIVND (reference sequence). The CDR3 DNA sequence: TGTGCCAGTAGTACTCCGTATAGCGGGCGCTCCTACGAGCAGTACTTC. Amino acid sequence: CASSTPYSGRSYEQYF.

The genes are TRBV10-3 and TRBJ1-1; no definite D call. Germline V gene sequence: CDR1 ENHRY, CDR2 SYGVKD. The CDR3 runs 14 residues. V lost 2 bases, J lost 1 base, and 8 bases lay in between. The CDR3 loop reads CAISEPSRNTEAFF. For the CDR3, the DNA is TGTGCCATCAGTGAGCCCTCAAGGAACACTGAAGCTTTCTTT.